This TCR beta chain was captured in a study of cytomegalovirus exposure and HLA in healthy donors. Study background: Of roughly 400 genotyped donors, 81% grouped in the Caucasian-associated ancestry cluster.

The CDR3 length is 15 residues. Germline V gene sequence: CDR1 GTSNPN, CDR2 SVGIG (reference sequence). Trimming removed 2 bases from V and 5 bases from J; junction bases left unmatched: 7. It was with 60 Vbeta and 13 Jbeta primers that the PCR ran. Sequencing used immunoSEQ multiplex PCR; TCRdb keeps in-frame clones, though not all of them. Of some 200,000 clones listed, almost 80% are singletons. The rearrangement joins TRBV30 to TRBJ2-2; 8 bases are a match to TRBD1. The clonotype comes from a man between 18 and 29 years old in good health and CMV-seronegative. The sample was PBMCs. The CDR3 here is CAWSSGQGLTGELFF. For the CDR3, the DNA is TGTGCCTGGAGTTCAGGACAGGGCCTTACCGGGGAGCTGTTTTTT.